The next 20 T cell receptor beta chains were all read from a single sample in a study of monozygotic twins with inflammatory bowel disease. TCRdb reprocessed the 5' RACE reads, with one entry per CDR3 protein and no DNA. This sample's table reports under 150,000 distinct CDR3 sequences. Material: blood. These TCRs come from a human donor with ulcerative colitis or Crohn's disease, or a healthy co-twin of an affected twin (not recorded which).

The chain is built from TRBV18 and TRBJ2-5; lacking DNA, the TRBD2 call made by TCRdb goes unchecked. Germline lookup yields CDR1 KGHSH and CDR2 LQKENI. The CDR3 covers 13 residues. The CDR3 sequence: CASSWTSGETQYF.

The V call is TRBV29-1, the J call TRBJ1-2. The V gene's germline CDR1 is SQVTM and CDR2 ANQGSEA. The CDR3 spans 12 residues. CDR3 loop: CSAGDGNYGYTF.

The gene calls are TRBV5-6 and TRBJ1-1. CDR3 length equals 14 residues. CDR1 and CDR2 (germline): SGHDT, YYEEEE. CDR3 region: CASSFEQGGTEAFF.

The V call is TRBV23-1, the J call TRBJ2-2; TCRdb indicates TRBD1, and absent DNA this call remains unverified. TRBV23-1 is noted as an ORF with a role that remains uncertain. This CDR3 comprises 17 residues. This CDR3 reads CASSQSYGGAGTGELFF.

The gene calls are TRBV7-2 and TRBJ2-7; with no DNA, the TCRdb D assignment of TRBD2 cannot be verified. The CDR3 has 14 amino acids. Per the germline V gene, CDR1 is SGHTA and CDR2 is FQGNSA. The CDR3 loop reads CASSKQGGTYEQYF.

V usage is TRBV9 and J usage is TRBJ2-7. This CDR3 has 14 residues. The germline gives CDR1 SGDLS, CDR2 YYNGEE. The CDR3: CASSVGLSPYEQYF.

The chain is built from TRBV5-6 and TRBJ2-1; TCRdb returns TRBD2, unconfirmable since there is no DNA. There are 15 residues in the CDR3. Looked up from germline, CDR1 is SGHDT and CDR2 is YYEEEE. CDR3 in amino acids: CASSTGLAGDNEQFF.

This chain's CDR3 is CASSLGPSRANVLTF. The V gene is TRBV7-3, the J gene TRBJ2-6; TCRdb selects TRBD2, and the lack of DNA leaves this call unchecked. This CDR3 has 15 residues. Germline assignment: CDR1 SGHTA and CDR2 FQGTGA.

This chain uses TRBV6-4 with TRBJ1-4; TCRdb calls TRBD1, which cannot be checked without DNA. The CDR3 is made up of 14 amino acids. CDR1 MRHNA and CDR2 SNTAGT come from the germline V gene. The CDR3: CASSPGTDNEKLFF.

The chain employs TRBV20-1 and TRBJ1-5; TCRdb reports TRBD1, a call that lacks DNA to check it against. From germline, CDR1 is DFQATT and CDR2 SNEGSKA (reference sequence). CDR3 length: 12 residues. The CDR3 here is CSGDSGNQPQHF.

The chain recombines TRBV29-1 with TRBJ2-7. Germline lookup yields CDR1 SQVTM and CDR2 ANQGSEA. The CDR3 extends over 13 amino acids. The CDR3 region is CSVNLLTSYEQYF.

The chain recombines TRBV6-1 with TRBJ2-2; TCRdb's assignment of TRBD1 cannot be checked, as there is no DNA. CDR1 is MNHNS and CDR2 is SASEGT in the germline V gene. The CDR3 has 16 amino acids. CDR3 sequence reads: CASKPPGQVYTGELFF.

The chain carries TRBV5-1 and TRBJ2-7; no DNA is available, so the TRBD2 call from TCRdb remains unchecked. The CDR3 runs 15 residues. Germline values: CDR1 SGHRS, CDR2 YFSETQ. CDR3 sequence reads: CASSLVSGGLYEQYF.

The chain carries TRBV25-1 and TRBJ2-5; TCRdb designates TRBD2, a call that cannot be tested without DNA. In germline, CDR1 is MGHDK, CDR2 SYGVNS. The length of the CDR3 is 14 residues. CDR3 sequence: CASSDGLAGETQYF.

This chain's CDR3 is CASSLWTSGGVDNEQFF. The chain employs TRBV5-1 and TRBJ2-1; as DNA is missing, the TRBD2 call by TCRdb cannot be tested. Germline values: CDR1 SGHRS, CDR2 YFSETQ. The CDR3 totals 17 residues.

The rearrangement links TRBV9 to TRBJ1-2. The CDR3 spans 16 residues. Germline loops: CDR1 SGDLS, CDR2 YYNGEE. The chain's CDR3 is CASSERDGLANYGYTF.

The chain couples TRBV4-2 to TRBJ1-5; the TRBD1 assignment by TCRdb is unverifiable without DNA. Germline V gene sequence: CDR1 LGHNA, CDR2 YNFKEQ. CDR3 size: 16 residues. The CDR3 spells CASSQGQGHSNQPQHF.

The chain uses TRBV15 and TRBJ1-5; the D gene TCRdb calls, TRBD1, cannot be checked with no DNA. This CDR3 is built from 19 residues. Germline values: CDR1 LNHNV, CDR2 YYDKDF (reference sequence). The CDR3: CATSRDLQKRTGADQPQHF.

The rearrangement uses TRBV11-2 and TRBJ1-1; TCRdb gives TRBD1 as the D gene, but with no DNA this cannot be confirmed. The CDR3 contains 14 residues. From germline, CDR1 is SGHAT and CDR2 FQNNGV. The CDR3 reads CASTNRGMNTEAFF.

The chain links TRBV15 to TRBJ1-2. CDR3 length: 16 amino acids. Germline lookup yields CDR1 LNHNV and CDR2 YYDKDF (reference sequence). The CDR3 loop is CATSRAYGTLNYGYTF.